A single sample is the source of the 27 T cell receptor beta chains below, sequenced in a study of regulatory T cells in long-lasting Graves disease. Stated time point: newly diagnosed GD, antithyroid drugs for less than 3 months. The TCR library was made from RNA that had been extracted from PBMCs in TRIzol. TCR beta libraries were built with iRepertoire HTBI primers and Arm-PCR of CDR3 regions. TCRdb passed the multiplex PCR reads through MiXCR, listing each CDR3 protein once. This table holds 450,000 to 700,000 distinct CDR3 sequences, about 14% found once. The same data also contributed to another study, on T cells in Graves' hyperthyroidism and ophthalmopathy.

The starting material was peripheral blood mononuclear cells (PBMCs), obtained at new diagnosis, from a patient treated with antithyroid drugs. These receptors were obtained from a man aged 30 to 45 with Graves disease.

This clonotype has a count of ten or more. The chain employs TRBV28 and TRBJ2-5, with D perhaps TRBD1 (6 bases). V was trimmed by 8 bases and J by 5 bases, leaving 15 bases between them. This CDR3 has 13 residues. The germline V gene encodes CDR1 MDHEN and CDR2 SYDVKM. The CDR3 DNA reads as TGTGCCAGCCTCGGCAGGGGCGGTGAGACCCAGTACTTC. Translated: CASLGRGGETQYF.

In its sample, this clonotype was seen many times. V usage is TRBV2 and J usage is TRBJ2-1; no clear D. The CDR3 length is 14 residues. Looked up from germline, CDR1 is SNHLY and CDR2 is FYNNEI. Deletions cut 7 bases from V and 10 bases from J, with 20 bases between. CDR3 protein: CASKAGYISGEQFF. Written as DNA, the CDR3 is TGTGCCAGCAAGGCTGGGTATATTTCTGGAGAGCAGTTCTTC.

This clonotype has a count of ten or more. V is TRBV30 and J is TRBJ2-4; tentatively, D is TRBD1 or TRBD2 (5 bases each). CDR3 length: 13 amino acids. CDR1 GTSNPN and CDR2 SVGIG come from the germline V gene (reference sequence). Deletions cut 8 bases from V and 0 bases from J, with 11 bases between. The CDR3: CAGTGVAKNIQYF. In DNA, the CDR3 is TGTGCCGGGACGGGTGTAGCCAAAAACATTCAGTACTTC.

This clonotype was observed many times. The chain has TRBV27 and TRBJ2-3, with a tentative D call TRBD1 (6 bases). CDR1 is MNHEY, CDR2 SMNVEV, per germline (reference sequence). This CDR3 is 13 amino acids long. V lost 4 bases, J lost 4 bases, and 9 bases lay in between. CDR3 DNA: TGTGCCAGCAGTTCAAACAGGGCAGATACGCAGTATTTT. Its translation: CASSSNRADTQYF.

The V call is TRBV10-3, the J call TRBJ2-2; D is possibly TRBD1 (5 bases). The germline gives CDR1 ENHRY, CDR2 SYGVKD. This CDR3 region has 14 residues. V lost 11 bases and J lost 4, with 17 bases in between. CDR3 nucleotides: TGTGCCCTACGGACAAGCGATAGCACCGGGGAGCTGTTTTTT. As protein: CALRTSDSTGELFF.

In this sample, this clonotype turned up a few times. Relative to the germline gene, one junction end is altered; a read error may explain this. The V gene is TRBV11-1, the J gene TRBJ1-5; D is unresolved. Germline values: CDR1 SGHAT, CDR2 FQDESV (reference sequence). There are 14 residues in the CDR3. CDR3 nucleotides: TGCGCCAGCAGCTTGTCATGGGGCAATCAGCCCCAGCATTTT. Its protein is CASSLSWGNQPQHF.

This chain links TRBV2 with TRBJ2-7, with D possibly matching TRBD2 (6 bases). The V and J ends lost 11 bases and 5 bases respectively, with 13 bases between them. In germline, CDR1 is SNHLY, CDR2 FYNNEI. This CDR3 contains 11 residues. In DNA form, the CDR3 reads TGTGCCTGGGGAGGAATTAACGAGCAGTACTTC. As protein: CAWGGINEQYF.

To note about this clonotype: This clone may be a read error of a much larger clone one base away. The V call is TRBV6-2 or TRBV6-3, the J call TRBJ1-5, with 7 bases that match TRBD1. The J segment lost 1 base and the V segment lost 5 bases, leaving 17 bases of the junction unmatched. The CDR3 is 19 amino acids. Looked up from germline, CDR1 is MNHEY and CDR2 is SVGEGT. Here the CDR3 reads CASSQYGTEGLWSNQPQHF. The DNA for the CDR3 is TGTGCCAGCAGTCAGTACGGGACAGAGGGCCTTTGGAGCAATCAGCCCCAGCATTTT.

This clonotype was observed at least ten times. The chain has TRBV6-5 and TRBJ2-2; tentatively, D is TRBD1 or TRBD2 (6 bases each). The CDR3 covers 14 residues. The V end was cut by 2 bases, the J end by 7 bases, with 11 bases between. Germline CDR1 reads MNHEY; CDR2 reads SVGAGI. The CDR3 region is CASSYPGADGELFF. Written as DNA, the CDR3 is TGTGCCAGCAGTTACCCGGGGGCGGACGGGGAGCTGTTTTTT.

This clonotype was counted ten times or more. The gene calls are TRBV20-1 and TRBJ1-6; a weak D match, TRBD1 (6 bases). The CDR3 contains 17 residues. Germline lookup yields CDR1 DFQATT and CDR2 SNEGSKA (reference sequence). V shed 6 bases and J shed 1 base, with 19 bases lying between them. The CDR3 nucleotides read TGCAGTGCGTTTGGCGCAGGGGTTGTTTCCTATAATTCACCCCTCCACTTT. This gives the protein CSAFGAGVVSYNSPLHF.

The table lists this clonotype with a few counts. This sequence joins TRBV19 and TRBJ2-5; weak D call: TRBD1 (5 bases). The CDR3 totals 15 residues. CDR1 and CDR2 from the germline V gene are LNHDA and SQIVND (reference sequence). Trimming took off 7 bases at V and 3 bases at J, with 18 bases between the two ends. This chain's CDR3 is CASKTALAGKETQYF. CDR3 nucleotides: TGTGCCAGTAAGACTGCACTGGCAGGGAAAGAGACCCAGTACTTC.

This clonotype showed up just a few times. The gene calls are TRBV18 and TRBJ2-2, with 8 nucleotides matching TRBD2. This CDR3 has 17 amino acids. J gave up 6 bases and V 0 bases, and 9 bases lay outside the gene matches. CDR1 is KGHSH, CDR2 LQKENI, per germline. The CDR3 reads CASSPPVTSDGAGELFF. The CDR3 DNA reads as TGTGCCAGCTCACCACCGGTGACTAGCGATGGGGCCGGGGAGCTGTTTTTT.

The rearrangement joins TRBV20-1 to TRBJ1-4, with D perhaps matching TRBD1 (6 bases). The ends were cut back, 6 bases at V and 0 bases at J, with 11 bases in the middle. This CDR3 region has 14 residues. Germline V gene lookup returns CDR1 DFQATT and CDR2 SNEGSKA (reference sequence). The CDR3, as DNA: TGCAGTGCCCACAGGGCTGCAACTAATGAAAAACTGTTTTTT. Amino acids: CSAHRAATNEKLFF.

This clonotype was seen a few times. This may stem from a read error, because a much larger clone lies one nucleotide away. The CDR3 end shows no conserved phenylalanine or tryptophan, and so a read error is likely. The chain has TRBV6-1 and TRBJ1-1; D is perhaps TRBD1 (6 bases). Trimming took off 6 bases at V and 8 bases at J, with 19 bases between the two ends. Germline V gene lookup returns CDR1 MNHNS and CDR2 SASEGT. This CDR3 has 14 residues. CDR3 bases: TGTGCCAGCAGGGGGGACAAAGGAAAAGCCGAAGCTTTCCTT. Its protein is CASRGDKGKAEAFL.

This clonotype was counted at least ten times. The gene calls are TRBV7-7 and TRBJ2-7; D is ambiguous. Trimming removed 5 bases from V and 7 bases from J, with 15 bases in between. CDR3 length equals 13 residues. Germline CDR1 SSHAT, CDR2 FNYEAQ (reference sequence). The CDR3 DNA reads TGTGCCAGCAGCCCAGAGGCGAGTATGGAGCAGTACTTC. It translates to CASSPEASMEQYF.

In its sample, this clonotype was seen a few times. J is TRBJ1-2 and V is TRBV10-2; D perhaps matches TRBD1 (6 bases). Trimming removed 0 bases from V and 6 bases from J, with 17 bases in between. The CDR3 sequence is 16 residues long. The germline V gene has CDR1 WSHSY and CDR2 SAAADI. The CDR3 region is CASSESVGRGRDGYTF. The CDR3 bases are TGCGCCAGCAGTGAGTCCGTAGGCAGGGGCCGGGATGGCTACACCTTC.

This clonotype occurred a few times. The chain combines TRBV6-4 with TRBJ2-5; no clear D. Trimming left V 3 bases short and J 1 base short, with 9 bases between. Germline CDR1 reads MRHNA; CDR2 reads SNTAGT. This CDR3 spans 14 amino acids. The CDR3 DNA reads as TGTGCCAGCAGTGAGAACGCAGCCCAAGAGACCCAGTACTTC. Amino acid sequence: CASSENAAQETQYF.

The sample holds many counts of this clonotype. The gene calls are TRBV7-2 and TRBJ2-3; 7 bases are shared with TRBD2. The CDR3 extends over 15 amino acids. The germline CDR1 and CDR2 sequences are SGHTA and FQGNSA. V gave up 5 bases and J gave up 1 base; unmatched junction bases: 6. The chain's CDR3 is CASSLQAGRTDTQYF. DNA of the CDR3: TGTGCCAGCAGCCTCCAAGCGGGACGCACAGATACGCAGTATTTT.

The chain has TRBV25-1 and TRBJ1-6; 7 positions agree with TRBD1. The CDR3 extends over 15 amino acids. Germline V CDR1 and CDR2: MGHDK, SYGVNS. V shed 6 bases, J shed 4 bases, and the junction held 6 bases outside the gene matches. The CDR3 coding sequence is TGTGCCAGCAGAACCGGGACAGAATATAATTCACCCCTCCACTTT. It codes for CASRTGTEYNSPLHF. Complete variable domain (other parts from reference TRBV25-1 and TRBJ1-6): EADIYQTPRYLVIGTGKKITLECSQTMGHDKMYWYQQDPGMELHLIHYSYGVNSTEKGDLSSESTVSRIRTEHFPLTLESARPSHTSQYLCASRTGTEYNSPLHFGNGTRLTVT.

V usage is TRBV15 and J usage is TRBJ2-5; a possible D gene is TRBD1 (7 bases). The germline CDR1 and CDR2 sequences are LNHNV and YYDKDF (reference sequence). This CDR3 is built from 15 residues. Trimming cost V 0 bases and J 5 bases, with 13 bases left between them. The CDR3 region is CATSRDRAGGETQYF. The CDR3 DNA reads TGTGCCACCAGCAGAGATCGGGCAGGGGGGGAGACCCAGTACTTC.

This clonotype showed up many times. This sequence joins TRBV7-9 and TRBJ1-1; D ambiguous. Trimming removed 4 bases from V and 3 bases from J, with 18 bases in between. Germline loops: CDR1 SEHNR, CDR2 FQNEAQ (reference sequence). This CDR3 spans 16 amino acids. CDR3 protein: CASSSPLGRHHTEAFF. The CDR3, as DNA: TGTGCCAGCAGCTCCCCCCTTGGCCGGCACCACACTGAAGCTTTCTTT.

On this clonotype itself: The junction departs from germline at one end; a sequencing error may be responsible. V is TRBV30 and J is TRBJ2-5; D perhaps matches TRBD2 (5 bases). CDR3 length equals 14 residues. In germline, CDR1 is GTSNPN, CDR2 SVGIG (reference sequence). This CDR3 reads CAWSTAQREETQCF. The CDR3, as DNA: TGTGCCTGGAGTACCGCCCAGAGGGAAGAGACCCAGTGCTTC. Variable domain in full (rest from reference TRBV30 and TRBJ2-5): SQTIHQWPATLVQPVGSPLSLECTVEGTSNPNLYWYRQAAGRGLQLLFYSVGIGQISSEVPQNLSASRPQDRQFILSSKKLLLSDSGFYLCAWSTAQREETQCFGPGTRLLVL.

This clonotype came up a few times. This chain joins TRBV6-1 and TRBJ1-5; 8 bases align to TRBD1. V lost 10 bases, J lost 3 bases, and 5 bases stayed unmatched. The CDR3 contains 13 residues. CDR1 and CDR2 from the germline V gene are MNHNS and SASEGT. The DNA of the CDR3 is TGTGCCACCCGGGGACAGGTCAATCAGCCCCAGCATTTT. As protein: CATRGQVNQPQHF.

This clonotype was counted many times. The chain uses TRBV5-1 and TRBJ2-2, with TRBD2 matching over 8 bases. CDR3 length: 16 residues. CDR1 and CDR2 from the germline V gene are SGHRS and YFSETQ. V gave up 0 bases and J gave up 1 base; unmatched junction bases: 2. The CDR3 DNA sequence: TGCGCCAGCAGCTTGGAGGCGGGAGGGAACACCGGGGAGCTGTTTTTT. As protein: CASSLEAGGNTGELFF. Complete variable domain (other parts from reference TRBV5-1 and TRBJ2-2): KAGVTQTPRYLIKTRGQQVTLSCSPISGHRSVSWYQQTPGQGLQFLFEYFSETQRNKGNFPGRFSGRQFSNSRSEMNVSTLELGDSALYLCASSLEAGGNTGELFFGEGSRLTVL.

There are many counts of this clonotype. The V gene is TRBV7-9, the J gene TRBJ2-3; D not resolved. Germline V gene data show CDR1 as SEHNR and CDR2 as FQNEAQ (reference sequence). The germline V and J ends were trimmed by 5 bases and 10 bases, with 13 bases remaining between them. There are 12 residues in the CDR3. DNA for the CDR3: TGTGCCAGCAGCCTGGACGTTGTGCCGCAGTATTTT. It specifies CASSLDVVPQYF.

In its sample, this clonotype was seen many times. CDR3 DNA sequence: TGTGCCAGCAGCTTACCCAGGGGGAGAGATACGCAGTATTTT. Translation: CASSLPRGRDTQYF. This rearrangement joins TRBV7-9 to TRBJ2-3; 7 bases align to TRBD1. The CDR3 consists of 14 residues. Germline V gene sequence: CDR1 SEHNR, CDR2 FQNEAQ (reference sequence). Losses at the gene ends were 2 bases for V and 5 bases for J; bases not matched to a gene: 4.

This clonotype has ten or more counts. This chain uses TRBV6-1 with TRBJ1-4; D remains ambiguous. Germline V gene data show CDR1 as MNHNS and CDR2 as SASEGT. The V gene lost 8 bases and the J gene lost 8 bases, with 15 bases spanning the gap. The CDR3 is 13 amino acids. CDR3: CASGRDKEEKLFF. CDR3 bases: TGTGCCAGCGGCCGGGATAAAGAGGAAAAACTGTTTTTT.